Included here is one T cell receptor beta chain sequence, with context. Germline CDR1 is SGHRS and CDR2 is YFSETQ. V was pared by 0 bases and J by 5 bases, with 11 bases of the junction left unmatched. This CDR3 comprises 18 residues. Profiled with immunoSEQ multiplex PCR; TCRdb holds only in-frame clones, not every one. The table shows about 350,000 clones, with about nine tenths occurring only once. This entry belongs to a study of blood T cell repertoires in COVID-19. Study as a whole: Samples representing acute and convalescent COVID-19 were sourced from the United States, Italy and Spain.

Seattle patients were enrolled during active infection and followed longitudinally. The sequence came from an older woman with COVID-19, enrolled during active disease. This sequence joins TRBV5-1 and TRBJ1-2; 12 bases map to TRBD1. The source material was peripheral blood. CDR3 coding DNA: TGCGCCAGCAGCTTGGTTCCTAGCGGGACAGGGGGCGGTTATGGCTACACCTTC. Encoded protein: CASSLVPSGTGGGYGYTF. Combining the CDR3 with reference TRBV5-1 and TRBJ1-2 gives the whole variable domain KAGVTQTPRYLIKTRGQQVTLSCSPISGHRSVSWYQQTPGQGLQFLFEYFSETQRNKGNFPGRFSGRQFSNSRSEMNVSTLELGDSALYLCASSLVPSGTGGGYGYTFGSGTRLTVV.